This T cell receptor beta chain was profiled in a study of blood T cell repertoires in COVID-19. Across the whole study: The origin of the acute and convalescent COVID-19 samples was the United States, Italy and Spain. T cells, B-cell-depleted T cells, or PBMCs provided the cDNA or gDNA that served as material.

This CDR3 contains 13 residues. Germline values: CDR1 MNHEY, CDR2 SMNVEV (reference sequence). Trimming left V 5 bases short and J 3 bases short, with 8 bases between. Using immunoSEQ multiplex PCR, the repertoire was profiled, and TCRdb retains in-frame clones only, with some absent. The sample includes some 150,000 clones, 70% to 85% of them seen just once. The V call is TRBV27, the J call TRBJ1-5; weak D call: TRBD1 (5 bases). Material for sequencing was peripheral blood. The sequence was collected from a woman aged 50 to 60 with acute or convalescent COVID-19. Here the CDR3 reads CASSTQANQPQHF. The CDR3 DNA follows: TGTGCCAGCAGTACACAGGCCAATCAGCCCCAGCATTTT.